This entry concerns a single T cell receptor beta chain. The antigen remains undetermined. These data are taken from a study of beta chain features in type 1 diabetes. A single heparinised blood sample, averaging approximately 110 mL, was obtained per donor. Study results and caveats: Moderately but significantly shorter TCRB CDR3s were found in Type 1 diabetes patients in all four CD4+ subsets.

Sequenced material consisted of expressed TCRB transcripts (all of the isolated RNA was reverse transcribed). Data came from immunoSEQ multiplex PCR; TCRdb stores just in-frame clones and leaves some out. The sample holds around 150,000 clones, roughly 65% seen once. Looked up from germline, CDR1 is SGHRS and CDR2 is YFSETQ. V was trimmed by 0 bases and J by 5 bases, leaving 15 bases between them. The CDR3 extends over 15 amino acids. This chain links TRBV5-1 with TRBJ2-7; D is ambiguous. The source is a man between 25 and 39 years old with type 1 diabetes. The sequencing sample was made of naive CD4+ T cells from blood. CDR3 DNA: TGCGCCAGCAGCTTGGGAGCAGAAGTGCGCCACGAGCAGTACTTC. This translates into CASSLGAEVRHEQYF.